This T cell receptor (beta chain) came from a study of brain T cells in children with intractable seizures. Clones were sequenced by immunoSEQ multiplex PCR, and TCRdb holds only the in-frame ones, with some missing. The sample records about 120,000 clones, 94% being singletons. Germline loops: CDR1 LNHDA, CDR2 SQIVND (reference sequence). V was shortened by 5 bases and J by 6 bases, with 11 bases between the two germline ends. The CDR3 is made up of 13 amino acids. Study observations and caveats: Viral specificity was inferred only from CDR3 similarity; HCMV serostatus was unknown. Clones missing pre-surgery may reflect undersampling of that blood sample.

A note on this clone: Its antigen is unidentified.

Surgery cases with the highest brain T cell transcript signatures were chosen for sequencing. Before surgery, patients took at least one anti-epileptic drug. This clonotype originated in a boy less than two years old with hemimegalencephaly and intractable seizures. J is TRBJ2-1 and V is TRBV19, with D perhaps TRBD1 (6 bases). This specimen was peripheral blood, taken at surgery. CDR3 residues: CASSAVGANEQFF. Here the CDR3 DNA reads TGTGCCAGTAGTGCCGTGGGGGCCAATGAGCAGTTCTTC.